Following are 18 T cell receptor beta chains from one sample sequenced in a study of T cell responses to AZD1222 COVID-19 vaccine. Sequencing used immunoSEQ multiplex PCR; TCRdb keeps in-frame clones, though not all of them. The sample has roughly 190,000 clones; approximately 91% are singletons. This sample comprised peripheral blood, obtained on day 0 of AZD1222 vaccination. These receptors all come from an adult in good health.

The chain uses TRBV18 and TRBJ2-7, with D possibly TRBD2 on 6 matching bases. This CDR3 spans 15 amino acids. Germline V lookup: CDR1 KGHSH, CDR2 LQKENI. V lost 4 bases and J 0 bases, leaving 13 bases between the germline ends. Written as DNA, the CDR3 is TGTGCCAGCTCACTCGAGGCGGGACCCTCCTACGAGCAGTACTTC. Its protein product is CASSLEAGPSYEQYF.

The CDR3 sequence: CASSRREEYSPLHF. CDR3 bases: TGTGCCAGCTCGAGACGGGAGGAATATTCACCCCTCCACTTT. The chain employs TRBV3-1 (or the pseudogene TRBV3-2) and TRBJ1-6; D not certain. V lost 8 bases to trimming and J lost 8 bases, with 16 bases between them. This CDR3 is 14 amino acids long. Germline V gene sequence: CDR1 LGHDT, CDR2 YNNKEL (reference sequence).

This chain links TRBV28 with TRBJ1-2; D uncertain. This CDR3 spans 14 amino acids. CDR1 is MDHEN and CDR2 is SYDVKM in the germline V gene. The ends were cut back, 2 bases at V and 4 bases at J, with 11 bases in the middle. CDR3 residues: CASSLGQTIYGYTF. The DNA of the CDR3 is TGTGCCAGCAGTTTAGGGCAGACGATCTATGGCTACACCTTC.

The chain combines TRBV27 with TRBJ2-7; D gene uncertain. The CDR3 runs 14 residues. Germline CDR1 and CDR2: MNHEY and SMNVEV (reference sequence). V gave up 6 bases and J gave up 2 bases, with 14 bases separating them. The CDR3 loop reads CASRRNDVTYEQYF. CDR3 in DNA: TGTGCCAGCAGACGAAATGACGTAACCTACGAGCAGTACTTC.

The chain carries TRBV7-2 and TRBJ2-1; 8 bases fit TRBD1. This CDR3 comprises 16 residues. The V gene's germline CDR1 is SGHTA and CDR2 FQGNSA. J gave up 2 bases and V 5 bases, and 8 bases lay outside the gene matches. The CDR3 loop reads CASSVQTGATYNEQFF. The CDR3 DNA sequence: TGTGCCAGCAGCGTTCAGACAGGGGCAACCTACAATGAGCAGTTCTTC.

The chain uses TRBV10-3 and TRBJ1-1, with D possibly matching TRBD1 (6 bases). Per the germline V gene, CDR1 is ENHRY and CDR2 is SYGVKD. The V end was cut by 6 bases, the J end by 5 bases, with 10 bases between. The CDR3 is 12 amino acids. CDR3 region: CAIRNRETEAFF. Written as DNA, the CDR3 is TGTGCCATCAGGAACAGGGAGACTGAAGCTTTCTTT.

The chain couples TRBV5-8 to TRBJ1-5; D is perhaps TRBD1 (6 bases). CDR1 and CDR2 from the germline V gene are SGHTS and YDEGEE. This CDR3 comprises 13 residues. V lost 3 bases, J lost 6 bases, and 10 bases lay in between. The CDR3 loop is CASSYTGIQPQHF. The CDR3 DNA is TGTGCCAGCAGCTACACAGGGATTCAGCCCCAGCATTTT.

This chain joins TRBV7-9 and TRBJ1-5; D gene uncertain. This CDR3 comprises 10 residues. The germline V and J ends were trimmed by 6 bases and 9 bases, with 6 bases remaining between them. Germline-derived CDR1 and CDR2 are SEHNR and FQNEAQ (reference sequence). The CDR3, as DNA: TGTGCCAGCAGTCGGCGGCCCCAGCATTTT. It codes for CASSRRPQHF. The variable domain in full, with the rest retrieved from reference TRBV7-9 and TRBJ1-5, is DTGVSQNPRHKITKRGQNVTFRCDPISEHNRLYWYRQTLGQGPEFLTYFQNEAQLEKSRLLSDRFSAERPKGSFSTLEIQRTEQGDSAMYLCASSRRPQHFGDGTRLSIL.

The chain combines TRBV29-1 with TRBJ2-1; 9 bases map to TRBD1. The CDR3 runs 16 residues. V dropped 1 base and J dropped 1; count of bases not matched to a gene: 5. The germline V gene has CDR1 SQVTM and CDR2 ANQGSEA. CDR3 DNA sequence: TGCAGCGTTGAAGTTAGGGGACAGGGTTCCTACAATGAGCAGTTCTTC. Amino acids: CSVEVRGQGSYNEQFF.

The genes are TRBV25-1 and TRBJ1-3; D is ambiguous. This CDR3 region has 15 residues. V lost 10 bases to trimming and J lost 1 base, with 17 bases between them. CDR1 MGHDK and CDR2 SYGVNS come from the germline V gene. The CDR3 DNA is TGTGCCACCGCGACGGAAATGGGGTCTGGAAACACCATATATTTT. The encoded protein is CATATEMGSGNTIYF.

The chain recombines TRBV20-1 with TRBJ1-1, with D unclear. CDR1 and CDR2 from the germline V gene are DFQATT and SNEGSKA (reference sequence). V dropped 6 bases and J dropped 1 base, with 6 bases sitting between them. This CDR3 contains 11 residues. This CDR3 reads CSASKNTEAFF. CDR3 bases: TGCAGTGCCAGTAAGAACACTGAAGCTTTCTTT.

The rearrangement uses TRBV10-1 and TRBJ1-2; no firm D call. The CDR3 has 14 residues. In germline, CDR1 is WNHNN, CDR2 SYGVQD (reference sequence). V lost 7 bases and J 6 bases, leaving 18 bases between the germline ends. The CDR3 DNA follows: TGCGCCAGCATTCATGAAGGGTTTTGGCATGGCTACACCTTC. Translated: CASIHEGFWHGYTF.

The CDR3 nucleotides read TGTGCCAGCAGCCAAGTAGAGACCCAGTACTTC. Translation: CASSQVETQYF. The genes are TRBV3-1 (or the pseudogene TRBV3-2) and TRBJ2-5; D is unclear. In germline, CDR1 is LGHDT, CDR2 YNNKEL (reference sequence). The length of the CDR3 is 11 residues. With 1 base removed from V and 4 bases from J, the gap between germline ends came to 1 base.

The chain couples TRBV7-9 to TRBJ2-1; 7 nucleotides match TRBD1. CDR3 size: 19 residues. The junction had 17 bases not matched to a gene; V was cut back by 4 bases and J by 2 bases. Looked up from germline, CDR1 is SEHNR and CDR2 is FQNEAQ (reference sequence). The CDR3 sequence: CASSSPHRQGFNPYNEQFF. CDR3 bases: TGTGCCAGCAGCTCCCCACATAGACAGGGCTTTAACCCCTACAATGAGCAGTTCTTC.

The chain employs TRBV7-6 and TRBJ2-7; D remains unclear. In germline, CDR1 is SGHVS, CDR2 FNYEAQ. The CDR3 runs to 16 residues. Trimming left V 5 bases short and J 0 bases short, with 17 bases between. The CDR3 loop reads CASSPGSRWSSYEQYF. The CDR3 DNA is TGTGCCAGCAGCCCGGGTTCGCGGTGGAGCTCCTACGAGCAGTACTTC.

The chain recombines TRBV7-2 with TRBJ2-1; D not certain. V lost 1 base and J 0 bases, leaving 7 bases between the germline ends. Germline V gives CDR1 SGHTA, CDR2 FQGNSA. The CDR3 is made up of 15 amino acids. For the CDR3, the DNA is TGTGCCAGCAGCTTAGGGTGGGGCTCCTACAATGAGCAGTTCTTC. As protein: CASSLGWGSYNEQFF. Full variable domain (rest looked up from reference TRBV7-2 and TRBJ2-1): GAGVSQSPSNKVTEKGKDVELRCDPISGHTALYWYRQSLGQGLEFLIYFQGNSAPDKSGLPSDRFSAERTGGSVSTLTIQRTQQEDSAVYLCASSLGWGSYNEQFFGPGTRLTVL.

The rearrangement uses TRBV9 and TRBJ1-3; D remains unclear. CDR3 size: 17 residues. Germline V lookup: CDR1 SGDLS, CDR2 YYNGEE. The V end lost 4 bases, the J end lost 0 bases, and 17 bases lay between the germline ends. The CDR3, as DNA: TGTGCCAGCAGCACCCACGGGGAGGGAAGCTCTGGAAACACCATATATTTT. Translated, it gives CASSTHGEGSSGNTIYF.

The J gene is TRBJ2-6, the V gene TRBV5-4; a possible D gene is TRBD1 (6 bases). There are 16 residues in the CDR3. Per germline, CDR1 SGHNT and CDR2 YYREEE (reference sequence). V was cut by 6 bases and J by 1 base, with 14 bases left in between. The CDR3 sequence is CASTRYTGSGANVLTF. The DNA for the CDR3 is TGTGCCAGCACCCGCTATACAGGGTCTGGGGCCAACGTCCTGACTTTC.